This paragraph covers one T cell receptor beta chain sequence. Its specificity is unknown. The data were produced by immunoSEQ multiplex PCR, yet TCRdb's version contains in-frame clones alone and is incomplete. Of about 45,000 clones listed, about 70% are singletons. The CDR3 length is 14 residues. The V gene lost 4 bases and the J gene lost 0 bases, with 9 bases spanning the gap. CDR1 is MNHEY and CDR2 is SVGAGI in the germline V gene. These data belong to a study of vaccination effects on CD4 cells after COVID-19. CD4+ T cell isolation took place after less than 13 days of culture. The individual was infected with SARS-CoV-2 between March and December 2020, as confirmed by PCR. Study-wide results and caveats: Few convalescent patients, and no early post-infection timepoints, were available to the study. Whether induced by infection or by vaccine, clones showed marked clonal contraction late after vaccination. Vaccine-induced new clones formed most post-vaccine spike-reactive clones in convalescents.

The chain uses TRBV6-5 and TRBJ1-1; no reliable D call. This specimen consisted of CD4+ T cells from PBMCs cultured without peptide, obtained before COVID-19 vaccination. The origin of this receptor is a human donor who had a prior SARS-CoV-2 infection. CDR3 sequence (DNA): TGTGCCAGCAGTTTAGACGGACTGAACACTGAAGCTTTCTTT. Residues: CASSLDGLNTEAFF.